The 23 T cell receptor beta chains below were found in one sample sequenced in a study of OX40 agonist ivuxolimab in advanced cancers. Some clones are missing from TCRdb's copy, which holds only in-frame ones; the method was immunoSEQ multiplex PCR. The sample includes about 94,000 clones, roughly 91% of them seen just once. Sequencing was performed on CD4+ or CD8+ T cells sorted from blood, taken in a trial of the OX40 agonist ivuxolimab. These receptors all come from an adult with an advanced solid tumor such as melanoma, head and neck, liver or kidney cancer.

The CDR3: CATSRAEWTGQPQHF. CDR3 nucleotides: TGTGCCACCAGCAGAGCTGAGTGGACAGGCCAGCCCCAGCATTTT. The rearrangement joins TRBV15 to TRBJ1-5, with 7 bases aligning to TRBD1. J gave up 7 bases and V 1 base, and 7 bases lay outside the gene matches. Germline values: CDR1 LNHNV, CDR2 YYDKDF (reference sequence). This CDR3 spans 15 amino acids.

The sample holds a few counts of this clone. Distinct nucleotide sequences in the sample also encode this CDR3. J is TRBJ2-7 and V is TRBV6-1, with 8 bases that match TRBD1. Trimming cost V 7 bases and J 3 bases; bases outside gene matches: 5. The V gene's germline CDR1 is MNHNS and CDR2 SASEGT. The CDR3 has 13 residues. CDR3 nucleotides: TGTGCCAGCATTAGGACAGGGAACTACGAGCAGTACTTC. It codes for CASIRTGNYEQYF.

The chain uses TRBV25-1 and TRBJ1-1; D is unclear. Per the germline V gene, CDR1 is MGHDK and CDR2 is SYGVNS. The ends were cut back, 3 bases at V and 4 bases at J, with 9 bases in the middle. This CDR3 has 13 residues. This CDR3 reads CASSERAGTEAFF. The DNA for the CDR3 is TGTGCCAGCAGTGAGAGGGCGGGCACTGAAGCTTTCTTT.

The J gene is TRBJ2-3, the V gene TRBV4-1; TRBD2 agrees at 9 bases. The CDR3 has 15 amino acids. Germline trimming cut 1 base from V and 1 base from J; bases unmatched to any gene: 0. Germline V gene data show CDR1 as MGHRA and CDR2 as YSYEKL. DNA of the CDR3: TGCGCCAGCAGCCAAGGACTAGCGGGCACAGATACGCAGTATTTT. This sequence encodes CASSQGLAGTDTQYF.

V and J are TRBV5-4 and TRBJ2-5; no definite D call. This CDR3 comprises 13 residues. Germline lookup yields CDR1 SGHNT and CDR2 YYREEE (reference sequence). V was trimmed by 0 bases and J by 4 bases, leaving 7 bases between them. DNA of the CDR3: TGTGCCAGCAGCTTGGTGCCCGCAGAGACCCAGTACTTC. It translates to CASSLVPAETQYF.

About this clone: This sequence may be a read error, since a much larger clone differs from it by one base. The identical CDR3 is also encoded by other nucleotide sequences in the sample. The J gene is TRBJ1-1, the V gene TRBV30; D remains unclear. Germline V lookup: CDR1 GTSNPN, CDR2 SVGIG (reference sequence). The V and J ends lost 3 bases and 0 bases respectively, with 5 bases between them. The CDR3 consists of 12 residues. The CDR3 bases are TGTGCCTGGAGGAGGGTGAACACTGAAGCTTTCTTT. Translation gives CAWRRVNTEAFF.

This clone was counted once. The rearrangement links TRBV10-2 to TRBJ1-5, with D unclear. CDR1 and CDR2 (germline): WSHSY, SAAADI. The CDR3 extends over 18 amino acids. Trimming removed 7 bases at V and 1 base at J, with 23 bases between. This chain's CDR3 is CASTPWLGGIGSNQPQHF. CDR3 nucleotide sequence: TGCGCCAGCACCCCCTGGCTCGGAGGGATCGGGAGCAATCAGCCCCAGCATTTT.

This chain connects TRBV18 to TRBJ2-3; possibly TRBD1 for D (6 bases). Per germline, CDR1 KGHSH and CDR2 LQKENI. V lost 3 bases and J lost 3, with 16 bases in between. The CDR3 spans 16 residues. The CDR3 protein is CASSPLQGLETDTQYF. CDR3 in DNA: TGTGCCAGCTCACCTCTACAGGGTTTGGAGACAGATACGCAGTATTTT.

The J gene is TRBJ1-3, the V gene TRBV6-5; 7 bases are shared with TRBD1. The CDR3 has 14 amino acids. J gave up 0 bases and V 7 bases, and 3 bases lay outside the gene matches. Per germline, CDR1 MNHEY and CDR2 SVGAGI. In DNA, the CDR3 is TGTGCCAGCAAACCAGGGGGCTCTGGAAACACCATATATTTT. Translating it yields CASKPGGSGNTIYF.

The CDR3 here is CASSLVGDSSYEQYF. DNA of the CDR3: TGTGCCAGCAGCTTAGTAGGGGACAGCTCCTACGAGCAGTACTTC. The chain is built from TRBV11-2 and TRBJ2-7; 7 nucleotides match TRBD1. The germline V gene has CDR1 SGHAT and CDR2 FQNNGV. The CDR3 spans 15 residues. J gave up 0 bases and V 1 base, and 3 bases lay outside the gene matches.

The chain combines TRBV19 with TRBJ2-1; tentative D call: TRBD1 (7 bases). V lost 5 bases and J lost 9, with 14 bases in between. CDR3 length equals 13 residues. Germline V gene lookup returns CDR1 LNHDA and CDR2 SQIVND (reference sequence). The CDR3 bases are TGTGCCAGTAGTCCCCTCAGGGGGGCTGAGCAGTTCTTC. Protein product: CASSPLRGAEQFF. The full variable domain, its missing parts supplied by reference TRBV19 and TRBJ2-1, is DGGITQSPKYLFRKEGQNVTLSCEQNLNHDAMYWYRQDPGQGLRLIYYSQIVNDFQKGDIAEGYSVSREKKESFPLTVTSAQKNPTAFYLCASSPLRGAEQFFGPGTRLTVL.

This chain joins TRBV18 and TRBJ1-2; 9 positions agree with TRBD1. The germline V gene has CDR1 KGHSH and CDR2 LQKENI. J lost 3 bases, V lost 2 bases, and 4 bases had no gene match. The CDR3 extends over 15 amino acids. The CDR3 loop is CASSPEQGAYYGYTF. As DNA, the CDR3 is TGTGCCAGCTCACCAGAACAGGGGGCGTACTATGGCTACACCTTC.

The chain uses TRBV11-2 and TRBJ1-5; a possible D gene is TRBD1 (5 bases). The CDR3 is 16 amino acids. The V end was cut by 0 bases, the J end by 2 bases, with 11 bases between. From germline, CDR1 is SGHAT and CDR2 FQNNGV. The CDR3 nucleotides read TGTGCCAGCAGCTTAGATGGGGGGATGGGCAATCAGCCCCAGCATTTT. Translating gives CASSLDGGMGNQPQHF. The variable domain in full, completed from reference TRBV11-2 and TRBJ1-5, reads EAGVAQSPRYKIIEKRQSVAFWCNPISGHATLYWYQQILGQGPKLLIQFQNNGVVDDSQLPKDRFSAERLKGVDSTLKIQPAKLEDSAVYLCASSLDGGMGNQPQHFGDGTRLSIL.

The chain uses TRBV11-2 and TRBJ2-5, with TRBD2 as a possible D gene (7 bases). Germline CDR1 reads SGHAT; CDR2 reads FQNNGV. Trimming took 3 bases from V and 2 from J, leaving 13 bases between them. The length of the CDR3 is 15 residues. The CDR3, as DNA: TGTGCCAGCAGCTTCGGAGGGGGGGTTCAAGAGACCCAGTACTTC. This translates into CASSFGGGVQETQYF.

The table lists this clone with a few counts. The J gene is TRBJ1-2, the V gene TRBV7-9; TRBD1 is a possible D gene (6 bases). This CDR3 spans 13 amino acids. Germline loops: CDR1 SEHNR, CDR2 FQNEAQ (reference sequence). The V end lost 5 bases, the J end lost 3 bases, and 10 bases lay between the germline ends. The CDR3 protein is CASSMGQYYGYTF. For the CDR3, the DNA is TGTGCCAGCAGCATGGGACAATACTATGGCTACACCTTC.

The chain links TRBV19 to TRBJ1-2; 7 bases are shared with TRBD1. The V and J ends lost 3 bases and 0 bases, in that order; junction bases with no gene match: 13. The CDR3 runs to 18 residues. Germline assignment: CDR1 LNHDA and CDR2 SQIVND (reference sequence). CDR3 sequence (DNA): TGTGCCAGTAGTATGGGGACAGTTCTCCCCTGGGCTAACTATGGCTACACCTTC. Encoded protein: CASSMGTVLPWANYGYTF.

The chain employs TRBV6-5 and TRBJ2-7; no clear D gene. Germline CDR1 and CDR2: MNHEY and SVGAGI. The CDR3 length is 11 residues. V was cut by 7 bases and J by 3 bases, with 7 bases left in between. Here the CDR3 DNA reads TGTGCCAGCATGGAGATCTACGAGCAGTACTTC. The encoded protein is CASMEIYEQYF.

This chain joins TRBV7-7 and TRBJ2-2; weak D call: TRBD1 (6 bases). The germline V gene has CDR1 SSHAT and CDR2 FNYEAQ (reference sequence). V dropped 5 bases and J dropped 7 bases, with 14 bases sitting between them. The CDR3 extends over 14 amino acids. CDR3 loop: CASSDQGFGGELFF. CDR3 sequence (DNA): TGTGCCAGCAGCGACCAGGGGTTCGGCGGGGAGCTGTTTTTT.

The V and J genes are TRBV7-9 and TRBJ2-7, with TRBD1 matching over 10 bases. The junction had 4 bases not matched to a gene; V was cut back by 2 bases and J by 0 bases. CDR1 is SEHNR and CDR2 is FQNEAQ in the germline V gene (reference sequence). The CDR3 covers 16 residues. CDR3 residues: CASSLKGTGVSYEQYF. For the CDR3, the DNA is TGTGCCAGCAGCTTAAAAGGGACAGGGGTCTCCTACGAGCAGTACTTC.

The V gene is TRBV11-2, the J gene TRBJ1-2; 8 bases fit TRBD1. V lost 5 bases to trimming and J lost 5 bases; unmatched junction nucleotides: 4. The germline CDR1 and CDR2 sequences are SGHAT and FQNNGV. The CDR3 contains 13 residues. The CDR3 is CASSPGQGYGYTF. For the CDR3, the DNA is TGTGCCAGCAGCCCCGGACAGGGTTATGGCTACACCTTC.

The chain employs TRBV30 and TRBJ1-1, with D possibly matching TRBD1 (6 bases). This CDR3 is built from 14 residues. V was shortened by 2 bases and J by 3 bases, with 13 bases between the two germline ends. The germline gives CDR1 GTSNPN, CDR2 SVGIG (reference sequence). The CDR3 region has the DNA TGTGCCTGGAGTCCCACAGGGTTGCACACTGAAGCTTTCTTT. Residues: CAWSPTGLHTEAFF. Full variable domain (remainder filled in from reference TRBV30 and TRBJ1-1): SQTIHQWPATLVQPVGSPLSLECTVEGTSNPNLYWYRQAAGRGLQLLFYSVGIGQISSEVPQNLSASRPQDRQFILSSKKLLLSDSGFYLCAWSPTGLHTEAFFGQGTRLTVV.

This chain uses TRBV11-2 with TRBJ1-3, with D unclear. This CDR3 spans 14 amino acids. Germline CDR1 is SGHAT and CDR2 is FQNNGV. V was trimmed by 5 bases and J by 2 bases, leaving 10 bases between them. This CDR3 reads CASSPDTAGNTIYF. CDR3 bases: TGTGCCAGCAGCCCAGACACTGCTGGAAACACCATATATTTT.

The rearrangement links TRBV5-6 to TRBJ1-2; possibly TRBD1 for D (5 bases). Trimming removed 0 bases at V and 2 bases at J, with 5 bases between. Germline CDR1 and CDR2: SGHDT and YYEEEE. The CDR3 length is 13 residues. CDR3 region: CASSLDRNYGYTF. In nucleotides, the CDR3 is TGTGCCAGCAGCTTGGACAGGAACTATGGCTACACCTTC.